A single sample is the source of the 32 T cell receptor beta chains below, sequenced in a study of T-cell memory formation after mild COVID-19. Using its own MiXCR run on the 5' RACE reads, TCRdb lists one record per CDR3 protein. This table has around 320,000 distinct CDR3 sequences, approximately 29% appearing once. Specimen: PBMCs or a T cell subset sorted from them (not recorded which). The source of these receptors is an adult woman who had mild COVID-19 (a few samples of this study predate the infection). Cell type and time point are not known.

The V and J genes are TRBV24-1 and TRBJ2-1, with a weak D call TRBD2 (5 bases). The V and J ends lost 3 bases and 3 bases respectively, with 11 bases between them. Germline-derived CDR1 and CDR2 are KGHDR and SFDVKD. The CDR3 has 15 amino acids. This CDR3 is CATSDPASGYNEQFF. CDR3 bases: TGTGCCACCAGTGATCCGGCCAGCGGCTACAATGAGCAGTTCTTC.

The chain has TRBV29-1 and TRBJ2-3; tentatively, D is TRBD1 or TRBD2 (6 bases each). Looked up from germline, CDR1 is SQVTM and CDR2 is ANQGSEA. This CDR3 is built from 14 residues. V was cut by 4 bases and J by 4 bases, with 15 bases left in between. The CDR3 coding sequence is TGCAGCGTTGTGAGGGGGGCTGGGGCAGATACGCAGTATTTT. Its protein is CSVVRGAGADTQYF.

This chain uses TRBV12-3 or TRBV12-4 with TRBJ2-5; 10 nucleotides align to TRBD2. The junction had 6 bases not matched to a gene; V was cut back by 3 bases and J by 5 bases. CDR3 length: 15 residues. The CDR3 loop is CASSFPAGGQETQYF. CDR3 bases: TGTGCCAGCAGTTTTCCAGCGGGGGGGCAGGAGACCCAGTACTTC.

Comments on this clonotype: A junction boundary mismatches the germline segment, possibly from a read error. CDR3 coding DNA: TGTGCCAGCAGACAGGACGGACGTAACAGTGAAGCTTTCTTT. Its protein is CASRQDGRNSEAFF. The chain links TRBV6-4 to TRBJ1-1, with D possibly being TRBD1 (5 bases). Germline CDR1 reads MRHNA; CDR2 reads SNTAGT. The CDR3 is made up of 14 amino acids.

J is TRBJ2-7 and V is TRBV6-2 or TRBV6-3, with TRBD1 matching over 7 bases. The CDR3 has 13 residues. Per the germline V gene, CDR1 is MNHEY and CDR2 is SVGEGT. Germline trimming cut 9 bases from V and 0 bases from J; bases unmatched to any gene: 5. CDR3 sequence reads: CASSGQFSYEQYF. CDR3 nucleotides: TGTGCCAGTTCGGGACAGTTCTCCTACGAGCAGTACTTC.

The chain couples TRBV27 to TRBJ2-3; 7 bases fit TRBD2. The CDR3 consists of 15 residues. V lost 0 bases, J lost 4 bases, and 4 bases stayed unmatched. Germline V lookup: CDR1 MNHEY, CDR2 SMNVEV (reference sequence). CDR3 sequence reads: CASSLSGGVPDTQYF. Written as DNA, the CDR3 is TGTGCCAGCAGTTTATCGGGAGGGGTCCCAGATACGCAGTATTTT.

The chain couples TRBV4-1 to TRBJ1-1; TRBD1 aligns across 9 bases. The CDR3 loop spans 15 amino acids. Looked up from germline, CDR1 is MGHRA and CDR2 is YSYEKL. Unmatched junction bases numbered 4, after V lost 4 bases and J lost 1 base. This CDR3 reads CASSRGQGANTEAFF. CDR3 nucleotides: TGCGCCAGCAGCCGGGGACAGGGAGCGAACACTGAAGCTTTCTTT.

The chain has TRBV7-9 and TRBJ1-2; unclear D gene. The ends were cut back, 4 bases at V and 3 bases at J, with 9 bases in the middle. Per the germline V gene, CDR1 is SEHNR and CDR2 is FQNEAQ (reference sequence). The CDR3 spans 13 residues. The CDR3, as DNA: TGTGCCAGCAGCTGGAGGGTCGACTATGGCTACACCTTC. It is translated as CASSWRVDYGYTF.

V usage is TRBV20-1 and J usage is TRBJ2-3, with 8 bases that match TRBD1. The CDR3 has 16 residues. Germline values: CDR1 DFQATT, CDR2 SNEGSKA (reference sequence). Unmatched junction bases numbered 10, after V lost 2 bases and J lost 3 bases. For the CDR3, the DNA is TGCAGTGCTAGACCCGACAGGGGTAGATGGACAGATACGCAGTATTTT. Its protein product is CSARPDRGRWTDTQYF.

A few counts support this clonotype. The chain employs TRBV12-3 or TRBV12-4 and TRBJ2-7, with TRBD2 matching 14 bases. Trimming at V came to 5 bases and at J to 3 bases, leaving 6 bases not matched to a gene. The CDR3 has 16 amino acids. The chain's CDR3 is CASSHGTSGGIYEQYF. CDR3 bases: TGTGCCAGCAGTCACGGGACTAGCGGGGGAATCTACGAGCAGTACTTC.

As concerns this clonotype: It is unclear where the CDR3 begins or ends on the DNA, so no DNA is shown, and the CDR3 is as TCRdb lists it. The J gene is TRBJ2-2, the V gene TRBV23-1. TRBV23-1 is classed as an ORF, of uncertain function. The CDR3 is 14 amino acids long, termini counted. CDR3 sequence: CASSPQRTPGSCFF.

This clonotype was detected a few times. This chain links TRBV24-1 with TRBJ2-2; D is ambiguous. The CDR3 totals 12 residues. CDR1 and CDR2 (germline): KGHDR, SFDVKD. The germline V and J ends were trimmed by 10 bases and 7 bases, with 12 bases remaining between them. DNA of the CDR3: TGTGCCACTGGGATGAAGGTCGGGGAGCTGTTTTTT. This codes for CATGMKVGELFF.

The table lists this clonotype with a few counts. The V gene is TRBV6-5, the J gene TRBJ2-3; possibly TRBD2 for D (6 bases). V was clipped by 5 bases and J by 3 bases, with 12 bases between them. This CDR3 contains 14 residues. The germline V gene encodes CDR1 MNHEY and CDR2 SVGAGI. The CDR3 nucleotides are TGTGCCAGCAGTGGTCTAGCGCCGACAGATACGCAGTATTTT. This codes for CASSGLAPTDTQYF.

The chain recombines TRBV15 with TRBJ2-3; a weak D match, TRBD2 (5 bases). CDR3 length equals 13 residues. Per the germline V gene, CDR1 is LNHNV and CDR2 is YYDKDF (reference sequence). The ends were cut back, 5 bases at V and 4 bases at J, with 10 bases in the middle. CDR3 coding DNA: TGTGCCACCAGCCCCCGGACTGCAGATACGCAGTATTTT. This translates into CATSPRTADTQYF.

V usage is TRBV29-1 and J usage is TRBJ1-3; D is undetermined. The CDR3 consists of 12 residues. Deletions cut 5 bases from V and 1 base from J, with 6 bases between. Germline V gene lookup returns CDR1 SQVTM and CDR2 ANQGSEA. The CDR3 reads CSVRRSGNTIYF. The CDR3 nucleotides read TGCAGCGTTCGAAGGTCTGGAAACACCATATATTTT.

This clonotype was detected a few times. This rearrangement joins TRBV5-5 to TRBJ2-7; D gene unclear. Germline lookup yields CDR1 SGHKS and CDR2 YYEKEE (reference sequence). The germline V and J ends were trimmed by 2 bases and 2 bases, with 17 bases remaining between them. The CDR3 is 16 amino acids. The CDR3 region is CASSLRTGRDTYEQYF. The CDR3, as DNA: TGTGCCAGCAGCTTAAGGACGGGCAGAGATACCTACGAGCAGTACTTC. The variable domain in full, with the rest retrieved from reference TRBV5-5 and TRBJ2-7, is DAGVTQSPTHLIKTRGQQVTLRCSPISGHKSVSWYQQVLGQGPQFIFQYYEKEERGRGNFPDRFSARQFPNYSSELNVNALLLGDSALYLCASSLRTGRDTYEQYFGPGTRLTVT.

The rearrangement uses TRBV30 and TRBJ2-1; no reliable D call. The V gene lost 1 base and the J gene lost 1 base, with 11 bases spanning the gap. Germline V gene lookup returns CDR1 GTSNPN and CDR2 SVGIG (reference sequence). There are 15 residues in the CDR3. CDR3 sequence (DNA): TGTGCCTGGAGTGCCAGGAGATTTTCCTACAATGAGCAGTTCTTC. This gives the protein CAWSARRFSYNEQFF.

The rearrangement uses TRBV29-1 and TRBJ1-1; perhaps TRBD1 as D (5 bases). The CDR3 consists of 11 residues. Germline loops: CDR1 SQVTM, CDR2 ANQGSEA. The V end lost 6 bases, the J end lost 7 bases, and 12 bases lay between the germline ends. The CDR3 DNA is TGCAGCGTCCCTAATGGGGGTGAAGCTTTCTTT. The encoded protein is CSVPNGGEAFF.

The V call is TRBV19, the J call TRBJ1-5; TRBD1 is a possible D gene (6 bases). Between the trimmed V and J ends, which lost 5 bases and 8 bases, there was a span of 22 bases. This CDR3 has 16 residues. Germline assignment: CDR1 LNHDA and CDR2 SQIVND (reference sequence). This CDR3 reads CASSDRLTGFREPQHF. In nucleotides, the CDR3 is TGTGCCAGTAGTGACAGATTAACAGGGTTCAGGGAGCCCCAGCATTTT.

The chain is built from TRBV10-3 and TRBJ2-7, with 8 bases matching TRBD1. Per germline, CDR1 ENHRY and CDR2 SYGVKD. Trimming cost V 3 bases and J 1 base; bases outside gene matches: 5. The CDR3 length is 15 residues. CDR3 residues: CAISDPWTGSYEQYF. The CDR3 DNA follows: TGTGCCATCAGTGACCCTTGGACAGGGTCCTACGAGCAGTACTTC.

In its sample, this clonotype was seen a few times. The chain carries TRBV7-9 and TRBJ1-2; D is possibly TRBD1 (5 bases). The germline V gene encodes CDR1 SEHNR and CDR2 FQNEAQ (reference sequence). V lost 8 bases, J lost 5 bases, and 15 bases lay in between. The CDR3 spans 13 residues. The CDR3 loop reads CASRDSLGYGYTF. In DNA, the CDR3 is TGTGCCAGCCGCGACAGTTTGGGGTATGGCTACACCTTC.

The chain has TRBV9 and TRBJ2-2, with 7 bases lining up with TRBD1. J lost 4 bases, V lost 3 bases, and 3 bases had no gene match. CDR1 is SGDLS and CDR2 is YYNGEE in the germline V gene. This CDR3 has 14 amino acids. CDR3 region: CASSGGQITGELFF. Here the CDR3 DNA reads TGTGCCAGCAGCGGGGGACAGATCACCGGGGAGCTGTTTTTT.

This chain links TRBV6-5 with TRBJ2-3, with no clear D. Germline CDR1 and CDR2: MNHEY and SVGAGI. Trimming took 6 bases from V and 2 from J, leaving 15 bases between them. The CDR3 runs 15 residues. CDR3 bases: TGTGCCAGCAGCCTCCGGACCGATTTCACAGATACGCAGTATTTT. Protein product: CASSLRTDFTDTQYF.

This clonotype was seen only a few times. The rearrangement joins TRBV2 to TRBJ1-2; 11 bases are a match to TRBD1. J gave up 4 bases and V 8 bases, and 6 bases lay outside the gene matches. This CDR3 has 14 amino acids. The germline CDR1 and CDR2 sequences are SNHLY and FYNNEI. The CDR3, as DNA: TGTGCCAGCGCCGGGACAGGGGGTTCCTATGGCTACACCTTC. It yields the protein CASAGTGGSYGYTF.

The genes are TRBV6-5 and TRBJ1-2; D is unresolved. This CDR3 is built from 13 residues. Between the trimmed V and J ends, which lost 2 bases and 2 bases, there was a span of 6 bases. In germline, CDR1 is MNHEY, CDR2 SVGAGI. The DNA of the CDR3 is TGTGCCAGCAGTTACGTAGGAAACTATGGCTACACCTTC. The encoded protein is CASSYVGNYGYTF.

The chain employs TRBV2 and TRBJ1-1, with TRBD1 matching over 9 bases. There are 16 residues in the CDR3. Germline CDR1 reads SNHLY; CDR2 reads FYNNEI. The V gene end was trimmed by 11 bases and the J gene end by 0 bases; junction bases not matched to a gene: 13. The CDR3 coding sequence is TGTGCCGGCTTCTCAGGACAGGGGAGGATGAACACTGAAGCTTTCTTT. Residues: CAGFSGQGRMNTEAFF.

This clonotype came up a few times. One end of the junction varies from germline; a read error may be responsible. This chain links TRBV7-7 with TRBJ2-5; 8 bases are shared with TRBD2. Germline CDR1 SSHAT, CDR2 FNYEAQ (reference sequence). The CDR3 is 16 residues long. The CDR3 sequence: CASSFPPAAGGETQYF. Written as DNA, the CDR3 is TGTGCTAGCAGCTTTCCCCCCGCGGCGGGAGGAGAGACCCAGTACTTC.

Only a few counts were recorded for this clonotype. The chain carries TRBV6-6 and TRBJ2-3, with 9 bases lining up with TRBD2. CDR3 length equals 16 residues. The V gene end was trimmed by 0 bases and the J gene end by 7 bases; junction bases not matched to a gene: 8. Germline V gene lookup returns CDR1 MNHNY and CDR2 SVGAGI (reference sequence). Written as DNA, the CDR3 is TGTGCCAGCAGTTACTCGCCTGGGACTAGCAGGAATACGCAGTATTTT. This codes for CASSYSPGTSRNTQYF.

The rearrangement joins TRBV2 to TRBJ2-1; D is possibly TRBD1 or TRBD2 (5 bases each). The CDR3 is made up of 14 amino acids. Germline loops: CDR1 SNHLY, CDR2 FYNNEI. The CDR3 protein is CDSRPGHLYNEQFF. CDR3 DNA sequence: TGTGACTCCCGGCCGGGGCACCTCTACAATGAGCAGTTCTTC.

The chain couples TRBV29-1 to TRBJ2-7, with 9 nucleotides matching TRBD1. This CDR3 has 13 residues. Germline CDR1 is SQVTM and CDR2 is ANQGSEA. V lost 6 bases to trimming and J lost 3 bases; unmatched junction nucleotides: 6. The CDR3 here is CSVFKGQGYEQYF. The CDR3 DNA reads TGCAGCGTCTTTAAGGGACAGGGCTACGAGCAGTACTTC.

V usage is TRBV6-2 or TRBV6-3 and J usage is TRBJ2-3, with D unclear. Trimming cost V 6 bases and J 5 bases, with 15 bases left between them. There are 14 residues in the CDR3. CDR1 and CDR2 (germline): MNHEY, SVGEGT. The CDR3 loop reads CASRTPRWGDTQYF. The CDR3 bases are TGTGCCAGCAGGACTCCCAGGTGGGGAGATACGCAGTATTTT.

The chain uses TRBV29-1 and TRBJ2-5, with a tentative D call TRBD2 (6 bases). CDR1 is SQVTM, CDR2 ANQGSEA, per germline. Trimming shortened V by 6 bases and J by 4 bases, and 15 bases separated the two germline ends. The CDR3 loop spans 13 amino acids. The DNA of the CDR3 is TGCAGCGTGGCCCGGACTACGGGAGAGACCCAGTACTTC. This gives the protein CSVARTTGETQYF.